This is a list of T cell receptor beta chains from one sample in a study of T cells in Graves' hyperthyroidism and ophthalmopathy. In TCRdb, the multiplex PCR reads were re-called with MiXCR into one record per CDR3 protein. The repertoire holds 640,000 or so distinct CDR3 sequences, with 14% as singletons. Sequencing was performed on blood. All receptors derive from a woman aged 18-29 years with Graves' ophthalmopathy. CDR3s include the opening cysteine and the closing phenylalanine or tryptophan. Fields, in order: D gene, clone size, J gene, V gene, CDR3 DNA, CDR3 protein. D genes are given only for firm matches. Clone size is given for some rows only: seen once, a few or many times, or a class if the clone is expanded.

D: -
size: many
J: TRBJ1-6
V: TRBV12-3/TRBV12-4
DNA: TGTGCCAGCAGATACTCGGATTCACCCCTCCACTTT
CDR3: CASRYSDSPLHF

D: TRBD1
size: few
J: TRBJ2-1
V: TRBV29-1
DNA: TGCAGCGCCCACTTGGGGGGGGGACAGGGGGGTGAGCAGTTCTTC
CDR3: CSAHLGGGQGGEQFF

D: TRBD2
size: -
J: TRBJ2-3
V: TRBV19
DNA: TGTGCCACCTCTTCAGGGAGGGAAGTAGATACGCAGTATTTT
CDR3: CATSSGREVDTQYF

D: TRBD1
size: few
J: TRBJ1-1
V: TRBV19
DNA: TGTGCCAGTAGTATACGCCCGGACAGGGTGAACACTGAAGCTTTCTTT
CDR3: CASSIRPDRVNTEAFF

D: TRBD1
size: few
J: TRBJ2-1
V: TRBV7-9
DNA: TGTGCCAGCAGCCCAGGGGGCGACAAGCAGTTCTTC
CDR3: CASSPGGDKQFF

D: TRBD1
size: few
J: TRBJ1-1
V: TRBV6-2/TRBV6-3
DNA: TGTGCCAGCAGTGAGGACAGGGGCATCGAGGCTGAAGCTTTCTTT
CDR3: CASSEDRGIEAEAFF

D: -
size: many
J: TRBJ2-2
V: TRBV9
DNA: TGTGCCAGCAGCGTAGATGGTTGGGGCGGCACCGGGGAGCTGTTTTTT
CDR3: CASSVDGWGGTGELFF

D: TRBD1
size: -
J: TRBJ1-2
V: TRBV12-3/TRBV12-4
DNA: TGTGCCAGCACTCTGGGGACAGGGGACTATGGCTACACCTTC
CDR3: CASTLGTGDYGYTF

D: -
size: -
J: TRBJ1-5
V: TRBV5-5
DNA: TGTGCCAGCAGCTTCCGGGACACCAATCAGCCCCAGCATTTT
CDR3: CASSFRDTNQPQHF

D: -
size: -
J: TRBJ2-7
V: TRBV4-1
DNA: TGCGCCAGCAGCCAAGTCGCTACCGGCTCCTACGAGCAGTACTTC
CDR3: CASSQVATGSYEQYF

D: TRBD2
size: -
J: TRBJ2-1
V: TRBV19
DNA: TGTGCCAGTAGTACCTACAGGACTAGCGGGAGTTACAATGAGCAGTTCTTC
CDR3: CASSTYRTSGSYNEQFF

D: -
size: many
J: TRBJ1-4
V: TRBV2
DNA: TGTGCCACCTCACGGGAGCAGGGACCTAATGAAAAACTGTTTTTT
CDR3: CATSREQGPNEKLFF

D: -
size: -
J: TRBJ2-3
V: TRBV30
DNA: TGTGCCTGGAGGTCACCCGGCCCGGGGAGCACAGATACGCAGTATTTT
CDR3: CAWRSPGPGSTDTQYF

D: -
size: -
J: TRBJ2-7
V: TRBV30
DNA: TGTGCCCGGAGAATAGACAGCTTGGGCGAGCAGTACTTC
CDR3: CARRIDSLGEQYF

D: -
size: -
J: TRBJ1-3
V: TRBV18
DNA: TGTGCCAGCTCACCAACCGCGGGGTCTGGAAACACCATATATTTT
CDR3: CASSPTAGSGNTIYF

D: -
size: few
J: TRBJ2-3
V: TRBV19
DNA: TGTGCCAGCTCCCGGGACCGCCCCACAGATACGCAGTATTTT
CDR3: CASSRDRPTDTQYF

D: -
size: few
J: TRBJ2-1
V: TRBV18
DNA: TGTGCCAGCTCACCACCTCCCACCGATAATGAGCAGTTCTTC
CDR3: CASSPPPTDNEQFF

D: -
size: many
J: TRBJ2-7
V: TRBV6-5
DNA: TGTGCCAGCAGTTCACTCTGGACGACGAGCGAGCAGTACTTC
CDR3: CASSSLWTTSEQYF

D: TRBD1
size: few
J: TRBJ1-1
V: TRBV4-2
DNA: TGTGCCAGCAGCCAAGGCAGGGGGGGAGGCACTGAAGCTTTCTTT
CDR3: CASSQGRGGGTEAFF

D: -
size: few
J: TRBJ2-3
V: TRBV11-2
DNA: TGTGCCAGCAGCCCACCTGCAGATATGCAGTATTTT
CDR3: CASSPPADMQYF

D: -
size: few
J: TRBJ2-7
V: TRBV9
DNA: TGTGCCAGCAGCGTAGTGGGGGGCGAGCAGTACTTC
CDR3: CASSVVGGEQYF

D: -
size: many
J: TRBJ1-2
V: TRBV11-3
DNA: TGTGCCAGCAGCATAAAACAGGGTCGTACTAACTATGGCTACACCTTC
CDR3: CASSIKQGRTNYGYTF

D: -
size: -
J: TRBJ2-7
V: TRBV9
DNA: TGTGCCAGCAGCGTAGCGGACACTGGGAACGAGCAGTACTTC
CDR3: CASSVADTGNEQYF

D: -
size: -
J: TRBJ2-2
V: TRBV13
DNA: TGTGCCAGCAGCAGCCGGACGGGGGCGGCGAACACCGGGGAGCTGTTTTTT
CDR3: CASSSRTGAANTGELFF

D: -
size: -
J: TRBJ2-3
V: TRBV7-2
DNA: TGTGCCAGCAGCTCAACAGGGGGAGGGGCCACAGATACGCAGTATTTT
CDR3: CASSSTGGGATDTQYF

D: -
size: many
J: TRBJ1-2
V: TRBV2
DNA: TGTGCCAGCAGTGAAGCGGCAGGGAGGTATGGCTACACCTTC
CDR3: CASSEAAGRYGYTF

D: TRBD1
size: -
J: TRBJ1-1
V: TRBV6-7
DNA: TGTGCCAGCAGTTGGAGGACAGGAGCTTTCTTT
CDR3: CASSWRTGAFF

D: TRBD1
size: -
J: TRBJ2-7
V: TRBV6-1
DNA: TGTGCCAGCAGGGTCGACAGGGGGCCTTTGGCCTACGAGCAGTACTTC
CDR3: CASRVDRGPLAYEQYF

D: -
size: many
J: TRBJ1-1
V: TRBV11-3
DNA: TGTGCCAGCAGCTTAGAGGCCACCAGGGCTTTCTTT
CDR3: CASSLEATRAFF

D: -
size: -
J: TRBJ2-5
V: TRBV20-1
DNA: TGCAGTGCTAGTCTTGAAGGGACGGAGACCCAGTACTTC
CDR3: CSASLEGTETQYF

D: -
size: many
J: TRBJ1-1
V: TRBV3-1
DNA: TGTGCCAGCAGCCAAGGCGAAAGAGGTGAAGCTTTCTTT
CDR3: CASSQGERGEAFF

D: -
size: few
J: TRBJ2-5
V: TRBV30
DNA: TGTGCCTGGAGTACAGAACAAGAGACCCAGTACTTC
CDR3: CAWSTEQETQYF

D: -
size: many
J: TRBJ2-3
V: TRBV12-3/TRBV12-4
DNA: TGTGCCAGCAGTTTAGGAGCGGAGCCCACAGATACGCAGTATTTT
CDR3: CASSLGAEPTDTQYF

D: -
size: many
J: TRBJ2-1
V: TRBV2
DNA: TGTGCCAGCAGTTTAATGGACGTAGGAATTTACAATGAGCAGTTCTTC
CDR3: CASSLMDVGIYNEQFF

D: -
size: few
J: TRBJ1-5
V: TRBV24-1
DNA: TGTGCCACCAGTGACCGGTATGGGGGGATCAATCAGCCCCAGCATTTT
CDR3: CATSDRYGGINQPQHF

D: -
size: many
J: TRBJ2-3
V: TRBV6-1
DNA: TGTGCCAGCAGTCACCCCGGGAGACTAGTTCCCGACACAGATACGCAGTATTTT
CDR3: CASSHPGRLVPDTDTQYF

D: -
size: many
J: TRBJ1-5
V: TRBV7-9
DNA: TGTGCCAGCAGCTTAGGGGGGGGCCAAAATCAGCCCCAGCATTTT
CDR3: CASSLGGGQNQPQHF

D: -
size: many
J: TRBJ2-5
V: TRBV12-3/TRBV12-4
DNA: TGTGCCAGCAGTGGGGTGACGGGGACCCAGTACTTC
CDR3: CASSGVTGTQYF

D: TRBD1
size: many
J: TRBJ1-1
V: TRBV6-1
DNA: TGTGCCAGCAGTGACGACAGGGGAGTCACTGAAGCTTTCTTT
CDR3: CASSDDRGVTEAFF

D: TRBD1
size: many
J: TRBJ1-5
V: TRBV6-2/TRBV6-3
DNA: TGTGCCAGCAGTCATACTCCTGCGACAGGGGGCGTCCAGCCCCAGCATTTT
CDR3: CASSHTPATGGVQPQHF

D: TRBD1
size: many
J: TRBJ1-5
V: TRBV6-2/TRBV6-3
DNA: TGTGCCAGCAGTTTTACAGACAGGGGGCCGTATCAGCCCCAGCATTTT
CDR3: CASSFTDRGPYQPQHF

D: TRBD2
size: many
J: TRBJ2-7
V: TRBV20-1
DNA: TGCAGTGCTAGAGATGGGACTAGCGGGACCGCCTACGAGCAGTACTTC
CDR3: CSARDGTSGTAYEQYF

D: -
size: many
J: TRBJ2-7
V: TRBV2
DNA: TGTGCCAGCAGTGAATTGGAGGGGCTTTCCTACGAGCAGTACTTC
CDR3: CASSELEGLSYEQYF

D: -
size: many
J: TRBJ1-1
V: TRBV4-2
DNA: TGTGCCAGCAGCCAAGAGAGCCTAACGAACACTGAAGCTTTCTTT
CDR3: CASSQESLTNTEAFF

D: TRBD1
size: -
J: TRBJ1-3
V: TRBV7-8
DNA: TGTGCCAGCAGCTTAGGGGGACAGGGGGCGGGAGGAAACACCATATATTTT
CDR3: CASSLGGQGAGGNTIYF

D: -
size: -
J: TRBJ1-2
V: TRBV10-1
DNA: TGCGCCAGCACCGGGTGGTCCTGTGGCTACACCTTC
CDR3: CASTGWSCGYTF

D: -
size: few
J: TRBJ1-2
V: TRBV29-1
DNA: TGCAGCGCTTCTCCCCTTTTGGCTAACTATGGCTACACCTTC
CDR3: CSASPLLANYGYTF